This TCR beta chain was recovered during a study of post-analysis software for immune sequencing data. Study-wide context: Recorded disease courses covered relapsing-remitting, secondary progressive and progressive-relapsing multiple sclerosis. Some patients had no subtype annotation. Study findings and constraints: Relative to controls, patients had about 5 TRBV segments at higher frequency, with TRBV5-6, TRBV5-1 and TRBV20-1 among these.

Unique molecular identifiers were built into the TCR beta cDNA libraries. TCRdb analysed the PCR reads with MiXCR anew, one entry per CDR3 protein. The table lists approximately 570,000 distinct CDR3 sequences, 44% of them singletons. The CDR3 has 14 amino acids. CDR1 and CDR2 (germline): MGHDK, SYGVNS. A remark on this clonotype: The antigen remains unidentified. At one end the junction does not follow the germline gene, possibly because of a read error.

Source material: blood. This receptor was identified in a girl aged 5 to 17 with multiple sclerosis. This sequence joins TRBV25-1 and TRBJ1-1, with D maybe TRBD1 (6 bases). The CDR3 region is CASSPFDRNAEAFF. The CDR3 bases are TGTGCCAGCAGTCCCTTCGACAGGAACGCTGAAGCTTTCTTT.